These 9 T cell receptor beta chains share one sample of origin, sequenced in a study of identical twins. TCRdb recomputed calls from the 5' RACE reads with MiXCR, one row per CDR3 protein. This sample has about 240,000 distinct CDR3 sequences; approximately 7.3% occur once, and the top ten carry around 5%. The same sample was also used in a study of yellow fever vaccine responses in identical twins.

The specimen was CD8+ T cells sorted from blood. The receptors were gathered from a young woman in good health.

This clonotype has at least ten counts. The rearrangement joins TRBV7-6 to TRBJ1-5; 7 bases agree with TRBD1. Germline loops: CDR1 SGHVS, CDR2 FNYEAQ. V lost 2 bases to trimming and J lost 6 bases; unmatched junction nucleotides: 7. The CDR3 runs 15 residues. The CDR3 sequence: CASSLTTGAAQPQHF. In DNA, the CDR3 is TGTGCCAGCAGCTTAACCACAGGGGCGGCTCAGCCCCAGCATTTT.

This clonotype came up a few times. The gene calls are TRBV6-6 and TRBJ2-3; 11 nucleotides align to TRBD2. Germline V lookup: CDR1 MNHNY, CDR2 SVGAGI (reference sequence). Trimming cost V 2 bases and J 8 bases; bases outside gene matches: 9. The CDR3 runs to 16 residues. CDR3 in amino acids: CASSYSSGREYGTQYF. For the CDR3, the DNA is TGTGCCAGCAGTTACAGTAGCGGGAGGGAATATGGTACGCAGTATTTT.

This clonotype was recorded a few times. The genes are TRBV24-1 and TRBJ2-3, with TRBD1 as a possible D gene (5 bases). Trimming shortened V by 9 bases and J by 3 bases, and 6 bases separated the two germline ends. This CDR3 is built from 11 residues. Per germline, CDR1 KGHDR and CDR2 SFDVKD. The CDR3 nucleotides are TGTGCCACCGGGGCAACAGATACGCAGTATTTT. Translation gives CATGATDTQYF.

This clonotype was detected ten times or more. This rearrangement joins TRBV9 to TRBJ2-3, with 7 bases identical to TRBD1. Germline V gene lookup returns CDR1 SGDLS and CDR2 YYNGEE. V dropped 3 bases and J dropped 0; count of bases not matched to a gene: 1. This CDR3 is built from 14 residues. CDR3 region: CASSAGQSTDTQYF. DNA for the CDR3: TGTGCCAGCAGCGCGGGACAGAGCACAGATACGCAGTATTTT.

This clonotype has ten or more counts. The chain employs TRBV7-8 and TRBJ2-1, with unresolved D. The CDR3 loop spans 16 amino acids. The germline gives CDR1 SGHVS, CDR2 FQNEAQ. V was cut by 6 bases and J by 3 bases, with 18 bases left in between. Here the CDR3 reads CASSHILPPSYNEQFF. The CDR3 DNA reads TGTGCCAGCAGTCACATTCTGCCCCCAAGCTACAATGAGCAGTTCTTC.

The gene calls are TRBV7-9 and TRBJ1-2, with D possibly TRBD1 on 5 matching bases. The CDR3 is made up of 13 amino acids. The germline CDR1 and CDR2 sequences are SEHNR and FQNEAQ (reference sequence). Trimming left V 3 bases short and J 4 bases short, with 9 bases between. In DNA, the CDR3 is TGTGCCAGCAGCTTCGGGGGAGGCTATGGCTACACCTTC. This gives the protein CASSFGGGYGYTF.

This clonotype was picked up many times. The chain carries TRBV7-3 and TRBJ2-1; D is possibly TRBD2 (6 bases). CDR3 size: 12 residues. The V end lost 5 bases, the J end lost 9 bases, and 11 bases lay between the germline ends. Germline CDR1 reads SGHTA; CDR2 reads FQGTGA. The CDR3 nucleotides read TGTGCCAGCAGCCTTGGGACTGGTGAGCAGTTCTTC. Its protein product is CASSLGTGEQFF.

The table lists this clonotype with many counts. The V gene is TRBV5-1, the J gene TRBJ2-1; D not certain. Trimming left V 3 bases short and J 8 bases short, with 12 bases between. CDR1 SGHRS and CDR2 YFSETQ come from the germline V gene. CDR3 length: 13 amino acids. CDR3 sequence: CASSSSQRYEQFF. In DNA, the CDR3 is TGCGCCAGCAGCTCCTCACAGCGCTATGAGCAGTTCTTC.

This clonotype was counted only a few times. The rearrangement joins TRBV6-1 to TRBJ2-1, with D unresolved. The CDR3 consists of 14 residues. V was cut by 6 bases and J by 0 bases, with 9 bases left in between. The germline gives CDR1 MNHNS, CDR2 SASEGT. The CDR3 sequence: CASRLTLSYNEQFF. Written as DNA, the CDR3 is TGTGCCAGCAGATTGACCCTCTCCTACAATGAGCAGTTCTTC.